Included here is one T cell receptor (beta chain) sequence, with context. Its specificity is unknown. The V and J ends lost 2 bases and 9 bases, in that order; junction bases with no gene match: 6. The CDR3 is 14 amino acids. Germline V lookup: CDR1 LNHDA, CDR2 SQIVND (reference sequence). These data belong to a study of OX40 agonist ivuxolimab in advanced cancers. Study at large: While on treatment, patients had intravenous ivuxolimab at 0.01 to 10 mg/kg every 2 weeks. Partial responses occurred in three patients (one hepatocellular carcinoma, two cutaneous melanoma). The mean age was approximately 56 years, ranging from about 20 to 90, with around four fifths of participants male. Study results and caveats: In the 0.1 to 3.0 mg/kg range, CD4+ and CD8+ blood T cells had expanded clonally by week 6.

The protocol was immunoSEQ multiplex PCR, while the TCRdb copy is restricted to in-frame clones and leaves out a portion. This sample has over 100,000 clones, with over 85% found just once. The sequencing used CD4+ or CD8+ T cells sorted from blood, collected in a trial of the OX40 agonist ivuxolimab. The clonotype originates from an adult with an advanced solid tumor such as melanoma, head and neck, liver or kidney cancer. V is TRBV19 and J is TRBJ2-1; 8 bases are shared with TRBD1. The CDR3 DNA sequence: TGTGCCAGTAGTATACCAGGGGGCTTGGGTGAGCAGTTCTTC. Amino acids: CASSIPGGLGEQFF.